This T cell receptor beta chain was documented in a study of T cell responses to AZD1222 COVID-19 vaccine. Turning to the study itself: Pooled samples include second doses given at about 4 or 12 weeks.

Sequenced by immunoSEQ multiplex PCR; TCRdb stores in-frame clones only, minus some. The repertoire consists of 90,000 to 150,000 clones, with more than 75% occurring once and the leading ten covering 1% to 1.5%. Germline CDR1 reads LNHDA; CDR2 reads SQIVND (reference sequence). Trimming shortened V by 5 bases and J by 6 bases, and 15 bases separated the two germline ends. The length of the CDR3 is 14 residues. Overall study results and limits: A reported finding is that nearly half of spike-specific TCRs target unmutated variant regions. Only a handful of AZD1222 recipients, about six in all, had baseline seropositivity. Spike as a whole was targeted by vaccine-associated CD4 TCRs, dominant at 160-218 and 743-854.

Concerning this clone itself: As yet, its antigen is unknown.

The receptor was isolated from an adult in good health. The sample consisted of peripheral blood, taken on day 0 of AZD1222 vaccination. V gene TRBV19 combines with J gene TRBJ2-3; tentative D call: TRBD1 (5 bases). The CDR3, as DNA: TGTGCCAGTAGTCCCGTGTGGGGCGACGATACGCAGTATTTT. Its translation: CASSPVWGDDTQYF.